This T cell receptor beta chain was identified in a study of regulatory T cells in long-lasting Graves disease. Losses at the gene ends were 6 bases for V and 6 bases for J; bases not matched to a gene: 12. CDR3 size: 17 residues. The germline gives CDR1 WNHNN, CDR2 SYGVQD (reference sequence). Time point given: newly diagnosed GD, antithyroid drugs for less than 3 months. Making the TCR library involved RNA that had been extracted from PBMCs. Library construction for TCR beta used iRepertoire HTBI primers and Arm-PCR of CDR3 regions. TCRdb processed the multiplex PCR reads anew with MiXCR; each CDR3 protein has one entry. The sample has around 500,000 distinct CDR3 sequences; less than 15% are singletons. There are many counts of this clonotype. This sample also appeared in a second study, on T cells in Graves' hyperthyroidism and ophthalmopathy. That investigation notes: TCR CDR3 underwent first-round RT-PCR with the HTBI primer set.

The chain couples TRBV10-1 to TRBJ2-3; 13 positions agree with TRBD2. The sample consisted of peripheral blood mononuclear cells (PBMCs), taken at new diagnosis, from a patient treated with antithyroid drugs. This clonotype was obtained from a man aged 25-40 years with Graves disease. CDR3 sequence: CASSARLAGGPGDTQYF. For the CDR3, the DNA is TGCGCCAGCAGCGCTCGACTAGCGGGAGGTCCGGGGGATACGCAGTATTTT.